This T cell receptor beta chain was recovered during a study of post-analysis software for immune sequencing data. As for the study in general: Relapsing-remitting, secondary progressive and progressive-relapsing forms of multiple sclerosis all featured among disease courses.

This clonotype has a handful of counts. Antigen unknown. Prepared libraries of TCR beta cDNA carried unique molecular identifiers. TCRdb fed the PCR reads into MiXCR, producing one record per CDR3 protein. Here the sample spans approximately 180,000 distinct CDR3 sequences, approximately 28% being singletons. Study-level points and caveats: Those with multiple sclerosis, the patient group, showed significantly lower normalized Chao1 diversity than controls. The study found TRBV5-6, TRBV5-1 and TRBV20-1 among several TRBV segments more frequent in patients than controls.

The CDR3 extends over 15 amino acids. V was pared by 5 bases and J by 11 bases, with 11 bases of the junction left unmatched. CDR1 is SGHTA, CDR2 FQGTGA, per germline. Sequenced sample: blood. The chain couples TRBV7-3 to TRBJ2-5, with 13 nucleotides matching TRBD2. The sequence derives from a girl under 18 with multiple sclerosis. The DNA for the CDR3 is TGTGCCAGCAGCCCCTCCGGGACTAGCGGGATCACACAGTACTTC. Protein product: CASSPSGTSGITQYF.